This TCR beta chain was captured in a study of control samples from healthy donors and cancer patients. Germline V CDR1 and CDR2: SEHNR, FQNEAQ (reference sequence). The CDR3 covers 15 residues. V lost 3 bases to trimming and J lost 2 bases; unmatched junction nucleotides: 5. Method: immunoSEQ multiplex PCR; TCRdb's copy keeps in-frame clones and lacks some. The sample has approximately 170,000 clones, 91% seen once. The sequence was obtained from a woman aged 25-40 years in good health. The V and J genes are TRBV7-9 and TRBJ2-5; 8 bases align to TRBD2. The sequencing input was blood. The DNA for the CDR3 is TGTGCCAGCAGCTTTAGCGGGGCCCAACAAGAGACCCAGTACTTC. This gives the protein CASSFSGAQQETQYF.